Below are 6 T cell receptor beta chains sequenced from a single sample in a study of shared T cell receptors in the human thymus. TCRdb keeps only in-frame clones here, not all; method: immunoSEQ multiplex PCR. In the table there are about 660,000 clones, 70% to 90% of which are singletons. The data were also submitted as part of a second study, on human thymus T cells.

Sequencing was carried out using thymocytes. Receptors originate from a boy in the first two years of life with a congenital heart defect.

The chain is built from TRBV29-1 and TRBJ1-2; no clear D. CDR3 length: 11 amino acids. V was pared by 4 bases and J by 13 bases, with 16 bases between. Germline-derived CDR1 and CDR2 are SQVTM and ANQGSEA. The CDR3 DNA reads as TGCAGCGTTGCTACCGCAGGAACTTTCACCTTC. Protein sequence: CSVATAGTFTF. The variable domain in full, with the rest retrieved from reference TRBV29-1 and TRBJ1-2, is SAVISQKPSRDICQRGTSLTIQCQVDSQVTMMFWYRQQPGQSLTLIATANQGSEATYESGFVIDKFPISRPNLTFSTLTVSNMSPEDSSIYLCSVATAGTFTFGSGTRLTVV.

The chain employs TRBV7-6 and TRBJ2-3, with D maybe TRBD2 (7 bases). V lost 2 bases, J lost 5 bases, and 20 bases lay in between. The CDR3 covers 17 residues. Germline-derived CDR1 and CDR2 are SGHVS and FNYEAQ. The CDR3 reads CASSLLVGGGVGDTQYF. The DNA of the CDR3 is TGTGCCAGCAGCTTACTCGTAGGAGGGGGGGTGGGAGATACGCAGTATTTT.

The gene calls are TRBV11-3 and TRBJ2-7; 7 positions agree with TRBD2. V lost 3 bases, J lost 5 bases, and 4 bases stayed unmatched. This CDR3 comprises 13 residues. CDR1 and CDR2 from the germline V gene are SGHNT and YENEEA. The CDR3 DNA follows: TGTGCCAGCAGCTTCGGGGGGTCTGACGAGCAGTACTTC. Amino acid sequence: CASSFGGSDEQYF.

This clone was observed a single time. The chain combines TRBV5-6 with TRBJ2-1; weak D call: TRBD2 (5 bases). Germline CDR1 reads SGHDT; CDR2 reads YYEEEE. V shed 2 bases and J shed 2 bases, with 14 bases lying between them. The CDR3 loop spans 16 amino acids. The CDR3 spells CASSFESGAPYNEQFF. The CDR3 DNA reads TGTGCCAGCAGCTTTGAGAGCGGCGCCCCCTACAATGAGCAGTTCTTC.

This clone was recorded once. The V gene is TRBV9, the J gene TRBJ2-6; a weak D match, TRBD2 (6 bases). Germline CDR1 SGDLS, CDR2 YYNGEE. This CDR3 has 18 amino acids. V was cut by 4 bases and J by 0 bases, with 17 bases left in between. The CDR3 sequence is CASSPRLGVHSGANVLTF. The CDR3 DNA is TGTGCCAGCAGCCCCCGACTAGGCGTACACTCTGGGGCCAACGTCCTGACTTTC.

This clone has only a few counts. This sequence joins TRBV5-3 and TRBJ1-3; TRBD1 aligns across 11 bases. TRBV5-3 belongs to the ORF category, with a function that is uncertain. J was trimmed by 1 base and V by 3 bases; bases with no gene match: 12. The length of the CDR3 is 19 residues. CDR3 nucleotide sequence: TGTGCCAGAAGCTCCTCTTGGACAGGGGGCCCGAGGTCTGGAAACACCATATATTTT. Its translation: CARSSSWTGGPRSGNTIYF.